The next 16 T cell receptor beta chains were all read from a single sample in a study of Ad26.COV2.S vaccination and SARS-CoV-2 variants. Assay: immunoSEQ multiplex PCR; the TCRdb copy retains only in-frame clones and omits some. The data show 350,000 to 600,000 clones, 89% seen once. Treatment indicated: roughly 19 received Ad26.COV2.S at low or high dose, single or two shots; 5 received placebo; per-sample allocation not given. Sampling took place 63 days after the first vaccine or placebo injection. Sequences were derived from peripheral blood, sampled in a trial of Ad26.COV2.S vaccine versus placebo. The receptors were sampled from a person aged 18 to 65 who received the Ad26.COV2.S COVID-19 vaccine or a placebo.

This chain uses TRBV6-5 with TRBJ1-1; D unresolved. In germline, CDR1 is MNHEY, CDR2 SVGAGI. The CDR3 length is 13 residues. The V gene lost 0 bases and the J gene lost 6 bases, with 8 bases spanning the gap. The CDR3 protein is CASSYSGLPEAFF. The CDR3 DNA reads TGTGCCAGCAGTTACTCGGGATTGCCTGAAGCTTTCTTT.

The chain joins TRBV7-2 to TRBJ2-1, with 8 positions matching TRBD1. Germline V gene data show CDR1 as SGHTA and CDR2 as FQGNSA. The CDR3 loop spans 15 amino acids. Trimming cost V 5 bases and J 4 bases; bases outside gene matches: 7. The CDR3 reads CASSPQDRVYNEQFF. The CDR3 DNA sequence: TGTGCCAGCAGCCCCCAGGACAGGGTGTACAATGAGCAGTTCTTC.

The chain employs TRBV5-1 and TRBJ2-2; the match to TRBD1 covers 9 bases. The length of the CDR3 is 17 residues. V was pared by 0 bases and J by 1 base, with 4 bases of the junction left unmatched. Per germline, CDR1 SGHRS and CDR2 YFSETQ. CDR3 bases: TGCGCCAGCAGCTTGGCTGGACAGGGGCGGAACACCGGGGAGCTGTTTTTT. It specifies CASSLAGQGRNTGELFF.

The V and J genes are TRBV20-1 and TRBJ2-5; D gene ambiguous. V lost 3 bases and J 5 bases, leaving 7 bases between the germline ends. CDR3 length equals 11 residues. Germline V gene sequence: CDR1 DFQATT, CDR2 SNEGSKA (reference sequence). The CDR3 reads CSASWRETQYF. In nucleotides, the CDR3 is TGCAGTGCTAGTTGGCGTGAGACCCAGTACTTC.

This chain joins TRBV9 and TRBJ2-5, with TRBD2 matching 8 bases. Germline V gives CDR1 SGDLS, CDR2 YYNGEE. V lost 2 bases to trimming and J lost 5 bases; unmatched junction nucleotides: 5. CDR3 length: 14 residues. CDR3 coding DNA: TGTGCCAGCAGCGTGGGCGGGGGGTTCGAGACCCAGTACTTC. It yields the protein CASSVGGGFETQYF. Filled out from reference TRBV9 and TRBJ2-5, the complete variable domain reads DSGVTQTPKHLITATGQRVTLRCSPRSGDLSVYWYQQSLDQGLQFLIQYYNGEERAKGNILERFSAQQFPDLHSELNLSSLELGDSALYFCASSVGGGFETQYFGPGTRLLVL.

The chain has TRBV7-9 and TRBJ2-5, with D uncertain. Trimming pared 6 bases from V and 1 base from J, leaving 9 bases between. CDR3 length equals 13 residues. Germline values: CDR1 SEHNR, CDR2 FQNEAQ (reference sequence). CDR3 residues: CASRGSSQETQYF. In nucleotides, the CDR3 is TGTGCCAGCAGGGGTAGCAGCCAAGAGACCCAGTACTTC.

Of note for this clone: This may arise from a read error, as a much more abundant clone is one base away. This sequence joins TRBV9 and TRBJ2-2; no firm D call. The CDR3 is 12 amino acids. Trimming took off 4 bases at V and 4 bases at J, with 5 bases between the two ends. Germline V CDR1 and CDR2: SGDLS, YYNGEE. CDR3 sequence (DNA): TGTGCCAGCAGCACGGGCACCGGGGAGCTGTTTTTT. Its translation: CASSTGTGELFF.

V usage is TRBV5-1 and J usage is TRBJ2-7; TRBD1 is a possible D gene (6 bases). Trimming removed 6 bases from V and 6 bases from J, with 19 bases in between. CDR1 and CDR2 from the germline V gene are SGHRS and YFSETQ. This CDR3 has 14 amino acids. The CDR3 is CASTMIGQTGEQYF. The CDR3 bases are TGCGCCAGCACCATGATCGGACAGACGGGCGAGCAGTACTTC.

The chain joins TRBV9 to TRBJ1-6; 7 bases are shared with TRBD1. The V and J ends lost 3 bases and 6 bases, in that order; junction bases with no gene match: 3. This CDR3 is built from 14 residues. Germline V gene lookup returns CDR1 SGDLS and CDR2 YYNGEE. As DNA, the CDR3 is TGTGCCAGCAGCGCACGGGACAGTAATTCACCCCTCCACTTT. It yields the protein CASSARDSNSPLHF. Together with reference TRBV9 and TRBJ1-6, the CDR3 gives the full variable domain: DSGVTQTPKHLITATGQRVTLRCSPRSGDLSVYWYQQSLDQGLQFLIQYYNGEERAKGNILERFSAQQFPDLHSELNLSSLELGDSALYFCASSARDSNSPLHFGNGTRLTVT.

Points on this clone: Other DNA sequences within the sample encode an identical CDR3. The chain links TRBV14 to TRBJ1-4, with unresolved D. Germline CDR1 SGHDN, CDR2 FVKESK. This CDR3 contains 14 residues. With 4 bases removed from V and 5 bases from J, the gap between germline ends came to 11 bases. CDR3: CASSPRTGNEKLFF. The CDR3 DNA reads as TGTGCCAGCAGCCCGAGGACGGGGAATGAAAAACTGTTTTTT.

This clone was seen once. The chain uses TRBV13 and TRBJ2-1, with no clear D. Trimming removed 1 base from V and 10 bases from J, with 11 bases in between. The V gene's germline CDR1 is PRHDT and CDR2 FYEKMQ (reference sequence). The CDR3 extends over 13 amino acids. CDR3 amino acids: CASSLVRLPEQFF. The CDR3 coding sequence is TGTGCCAGCAGCTTAGTCCGACTCCCCGAGCAGTTCTTC.

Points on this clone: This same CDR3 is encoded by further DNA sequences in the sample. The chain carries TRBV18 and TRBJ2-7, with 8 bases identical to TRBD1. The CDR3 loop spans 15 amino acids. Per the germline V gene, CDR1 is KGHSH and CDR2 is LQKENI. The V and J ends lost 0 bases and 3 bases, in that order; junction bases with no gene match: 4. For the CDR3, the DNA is TGTGCCAGCTCACCACCGGGGACAGGCTACTACGAGCAGTACTTC. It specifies CASSPPGTGYYEQYF.

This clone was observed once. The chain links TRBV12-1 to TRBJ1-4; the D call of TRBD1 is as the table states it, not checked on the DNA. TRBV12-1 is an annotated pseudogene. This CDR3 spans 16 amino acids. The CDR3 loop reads CASSHKEDRKNEKLFF. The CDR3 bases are TGTGCCAGCAGCCACAAAGAGGACAGAAAGAATGAAAAACTGTTTTTT.

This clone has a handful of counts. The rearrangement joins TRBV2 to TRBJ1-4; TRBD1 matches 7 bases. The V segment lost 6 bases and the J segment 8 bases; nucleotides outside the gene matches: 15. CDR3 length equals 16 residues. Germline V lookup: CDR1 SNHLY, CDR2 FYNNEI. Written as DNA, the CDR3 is TGTGCCAGCAGGAAACGTACAGGGGCAGGCGAGGAAAAACTGTTTTTT. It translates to CASRKRTGAGEEKLFF.

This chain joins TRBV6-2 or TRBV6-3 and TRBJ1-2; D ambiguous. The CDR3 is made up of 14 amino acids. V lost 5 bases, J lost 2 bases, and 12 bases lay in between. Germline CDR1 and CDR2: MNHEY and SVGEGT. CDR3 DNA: TGTGCCAGCAGTACCGAAACACGGAACTATGGCTACACCTTC. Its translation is CASSTETRNYGYTF.

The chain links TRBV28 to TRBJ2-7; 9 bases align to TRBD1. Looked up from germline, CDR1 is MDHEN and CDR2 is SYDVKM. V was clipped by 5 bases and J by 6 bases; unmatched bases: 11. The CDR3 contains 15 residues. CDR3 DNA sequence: TGTGCCAGCAGTCAACCCAACAGGGGGCGAAGCGAGCAGTACTTC. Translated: CASSQPNRGRSEQYF.